The clone carrying this T cell receptor beta chain has a count of ten or more. Its antigen is undetermined. The data were taken from a study of neurological immune-mediated disorders. General study findings and limits: The multiple sclerosis repertoire cluster had no clinical or MRI feature associated with it.

The CDR3 is 16 amino acids. V gave up 4 bases and J gave up 3 bases; unmatched junction bases: 6. Germline V gene sequence: CDR1 SGHKS, CDR2 YYEKEE (reference sequence). 5'RACE employing 10-nucleotide random UMIs yielded the cDNA. MiXCR was run by TCRdb on the 5' RACE reads, yielding one entry per CDR3 protein. There are roughly 90,000 distinct CDR3 sequences in the sample; roughly 3.2% occur only once, and 2.5% to 3% lies in the top ten. Unsorted libraries were prepared from 2 million PBMCs that had been stored at -80 C. The clonotype comes from a woman between 50 and 59 years old with multiple sclerosis. The chain combines TRBV5-5 with TRBJ2-7; 14 positions match TRBD2. The sequenced sample was PBMCs. The DNA of the CDR3 is TGTGCCAGCAGCCCGGGACTAGCGGGGGCCCTCTACGAGCAGTACTTC. It translates to CASSPGLAGALYEQYF.